This TCR beta chain derives from a study of T cell repertoires in cytomegalovirus infection. TCRdb independently ran MiXCR on the reads; one entry per CDR3 protein. The table lists a few hundred thousand distinct CDR3 sequences, around 20% of them singletons. Regarding this clonotype: Its matching antigen is unknown.

CDR1 is MNHEY and CDR2 is SMNVEV in the germline V gene (reference sequence). V lost 8 bases to trimming and J lost 10 bases, with 17 bases between them. This CDR3 is built from 12 residues. This sequence joins TRBV27 and TRBJ1-1; D unresolved. The origin of this receptor is a human donor in good health (CMV status not recorded). Some clones in this sample may be carry-over from other donors' samples. Material: cultured PBMCs, obtained from culture after CMV antigen stimulation. CDR3 sequence: CASGWALRGAFF. The CDR3 region has the DNA TGTGCCAGCGGGTGGGCATTGCGGGGAGCTTTCTTT.